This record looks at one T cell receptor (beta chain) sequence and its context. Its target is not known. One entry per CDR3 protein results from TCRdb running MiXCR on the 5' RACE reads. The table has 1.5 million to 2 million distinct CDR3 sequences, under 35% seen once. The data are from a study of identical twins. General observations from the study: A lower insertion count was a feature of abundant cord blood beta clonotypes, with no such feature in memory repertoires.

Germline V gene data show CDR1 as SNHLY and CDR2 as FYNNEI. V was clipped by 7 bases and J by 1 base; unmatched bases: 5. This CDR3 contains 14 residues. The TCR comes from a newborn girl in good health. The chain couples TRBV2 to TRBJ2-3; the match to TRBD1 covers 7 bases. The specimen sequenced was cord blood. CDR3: CASIRGIGTDTQYF. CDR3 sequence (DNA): TGTGCCAGCATCAGGGGGATAGGCACAGATACGCAGTATTTT.